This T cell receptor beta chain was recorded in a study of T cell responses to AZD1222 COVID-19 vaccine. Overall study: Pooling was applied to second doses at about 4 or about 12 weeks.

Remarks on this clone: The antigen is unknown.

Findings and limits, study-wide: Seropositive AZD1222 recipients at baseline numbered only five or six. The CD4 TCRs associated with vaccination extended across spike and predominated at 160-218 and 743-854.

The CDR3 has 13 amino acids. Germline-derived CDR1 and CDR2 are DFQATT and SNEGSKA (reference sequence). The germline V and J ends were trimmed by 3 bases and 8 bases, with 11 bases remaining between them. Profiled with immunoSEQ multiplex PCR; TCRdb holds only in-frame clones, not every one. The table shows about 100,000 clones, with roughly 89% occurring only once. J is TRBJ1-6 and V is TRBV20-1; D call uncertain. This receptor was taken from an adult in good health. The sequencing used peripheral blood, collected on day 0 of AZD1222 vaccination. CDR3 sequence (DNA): TGCAGTGCTAGTATAGGGAGGGATTCACCCCTCCACTTT. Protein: CSASIGRDSPLHF.